Presented here are 2 T cell receptor beta chains from one specimen sequenced in a study of cytomegalovirus exposure and HLA in healthy donors. Researchers ran the PCR with 60 Vbeta and 13 Jbeta primers. Sequencing was performed with immunoSEQ multiplex PCR; in TCRdb, only in-frame clones are kept and a portion is missing. This table has about 100,000 clones, around 83% appearing once. Sequenced: PBMCs. Receptors were obtained from a young woman in good health and CMV-seronegative.

The rearrangement links TRBV15 to TRBJ1-6; 11 bases are a match to TRBD1. The V and J ends lost 3 bases and 4 bases, in that order; junction bases with no gene match: 2. Germline loops: CDR1 LNHNV, CDR2 YYDKDF (reference sequence). CDR3 size: 16 residues. Here the CDR3 reads CATSRGDRGYNSPLHF. CDR3 nucleotides: TGTGCCACCAGCAGGGGGGACAGGGGGTATAATTCACCCCTCCACTTT.

The genes are TRBV7-3 and TRBJ1-2, with D possibly matching TRBD1 (6 bases). CDR3 size: 13 residues. V was cut by 0 bases and J by 8 bases, with 10 bases left in between. Germline CDR1 reads SGHTA; CDR2 reads FQGTGA. The CDR3 DNA sequence: TGTGCCAGCAGCTTAACAGGGGGAGAAGGCTACACCTTC. Protein product: CASSLTGGEGYTF.